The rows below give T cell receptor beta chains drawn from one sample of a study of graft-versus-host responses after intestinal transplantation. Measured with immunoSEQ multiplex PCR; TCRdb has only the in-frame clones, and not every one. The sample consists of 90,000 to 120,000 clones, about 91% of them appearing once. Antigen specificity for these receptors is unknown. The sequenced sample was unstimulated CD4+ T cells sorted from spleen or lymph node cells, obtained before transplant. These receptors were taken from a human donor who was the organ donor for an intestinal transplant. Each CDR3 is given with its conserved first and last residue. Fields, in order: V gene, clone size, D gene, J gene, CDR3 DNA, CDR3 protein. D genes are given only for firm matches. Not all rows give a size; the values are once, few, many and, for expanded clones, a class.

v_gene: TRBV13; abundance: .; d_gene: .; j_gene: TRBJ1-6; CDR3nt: TGTGCCAGCAGCGTAGGGGAGGGCAGACGTAATTCACCCCTCCACTTT; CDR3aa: CASSVGEGRRNSPLHF
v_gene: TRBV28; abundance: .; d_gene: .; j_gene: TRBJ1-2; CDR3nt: TGTGCCAGCAGCCTAAGCGACAGGCCCGGGGCTGGCTACACCTTC; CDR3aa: CASSLSDRPGAGYTF
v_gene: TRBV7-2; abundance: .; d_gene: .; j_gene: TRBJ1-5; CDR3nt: TGTGCCAGCAGCTTATATGGGGGGAGTAGCAATCAGCCCCAGCATTTT; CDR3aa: CASSLYGGSSNQPQHF
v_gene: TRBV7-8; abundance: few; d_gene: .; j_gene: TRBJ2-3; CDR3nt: TGTGCCAGCAGCCGTTCGGAGCGAAGCACAGATACGCAGTATTTT; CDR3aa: CASSRSERSTDTQYF
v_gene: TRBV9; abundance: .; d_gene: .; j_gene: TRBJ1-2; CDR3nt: TGTGCCAGCAGCGTAGATGGGGGCAGAGCCATTTCACGAGGCTACACCTTC; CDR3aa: CASSVDGGRAISRGYTF
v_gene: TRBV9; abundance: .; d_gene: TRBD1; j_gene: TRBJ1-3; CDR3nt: TGTGCCAGCAGCGTGAGACAGGGGGGATCTGGAAACACCATATATTTT; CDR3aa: CASSVRQGGSGNTIYF
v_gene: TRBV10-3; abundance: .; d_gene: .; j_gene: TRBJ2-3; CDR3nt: TGTGCCACCGAGGAGGGGGGAAGCACAGATACGCAGTATTTT; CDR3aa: CATEEGGSTDTQYF
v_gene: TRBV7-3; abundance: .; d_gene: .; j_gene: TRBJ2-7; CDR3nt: TGTGCCAGCAGCTTAACAGGTTACGAGCAGTACTTC; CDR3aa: CASSLTGYEQYF
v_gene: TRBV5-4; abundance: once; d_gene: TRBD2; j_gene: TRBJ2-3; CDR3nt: TGTGCCAGCAGCCCTCGCTCCGCAGCGGGGGGAACAGATACGCAGTATTTT; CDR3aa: CASSPRSAAGGTDTQYF
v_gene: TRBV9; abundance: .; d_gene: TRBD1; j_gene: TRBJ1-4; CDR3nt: TGTGCCAGCAGCTTCCGGGACAGGGTAAATGAAAAACTGTTTTTT; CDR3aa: CASSFRDRVNEKLFF
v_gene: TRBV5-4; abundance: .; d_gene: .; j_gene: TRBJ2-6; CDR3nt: TGTGCCAGCAGCTTGGGACACTCTGGGGCCAACGTCCTGACTTTC; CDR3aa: CASSLGHSGANVLTF
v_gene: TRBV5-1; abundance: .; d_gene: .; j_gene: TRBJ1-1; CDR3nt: TGCGCCAGCAGCCTCCATACCGACGCAACCTGGGCCACTGAAGCTTTCTTT; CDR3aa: CASSLHTDATWATEAFF
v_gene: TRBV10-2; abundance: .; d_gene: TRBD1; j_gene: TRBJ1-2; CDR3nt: TGCGCCAGCACCGGGACAGGGACCTATGGCTACACCTTC; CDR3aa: CASTGTGTYGYTF
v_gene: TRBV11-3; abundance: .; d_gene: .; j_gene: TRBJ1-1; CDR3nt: TGTGCCAGCAGCTCCCAAGGGACGGGGAACACTGAAGCTTTCTTT; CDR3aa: CASSSQGTGNTEAFF
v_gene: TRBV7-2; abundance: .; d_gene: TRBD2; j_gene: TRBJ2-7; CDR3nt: TGTGCCAGCAGCGTAATCCCGACTAGCGGGGGGTACGAGCAGTACTTC; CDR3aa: CASSVIPTSGGYEQYF
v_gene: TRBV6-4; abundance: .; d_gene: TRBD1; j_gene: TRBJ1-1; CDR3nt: TGTGCCAGCAGTGACTCAACCGGGACAGCTATGAACACTGAAGCTTTCTTT; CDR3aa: CASSDSTGTAMNTEAFF
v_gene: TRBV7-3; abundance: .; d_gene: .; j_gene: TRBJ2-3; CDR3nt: TGTGCCAGCAGCTTAACCGTCTCTAGCACAGATACGCAGTATTTT; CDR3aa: CASSLTVSSTDTQYF
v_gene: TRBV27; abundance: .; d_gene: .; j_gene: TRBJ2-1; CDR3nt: TGTGCCAGCAGTCCCTCCGGGCGGGGAATGTACAATGAGCAGTTCTTC; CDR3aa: CASSPSGRGMYNEQFF
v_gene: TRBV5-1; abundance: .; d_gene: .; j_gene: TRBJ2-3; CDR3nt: TGCGCCAGCAATGGGGGCGACGTTACAGATGCGCAGTATTTT; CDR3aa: CASNGGDVTDAQYF
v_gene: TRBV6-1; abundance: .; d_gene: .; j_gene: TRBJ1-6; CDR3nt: TGTGCCAGCAGTGAAGCGGGGGGGGGAAGGTCACCCCTCCACTTT; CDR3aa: CASSEAGGGRSPLHF
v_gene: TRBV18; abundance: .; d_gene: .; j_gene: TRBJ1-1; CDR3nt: TGTGCCAGCTCACACATCTCTGAAGCTTTCTTT; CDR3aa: CASSHISEAFF
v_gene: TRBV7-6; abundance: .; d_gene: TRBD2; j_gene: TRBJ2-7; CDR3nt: TGTGCCAGCAGCCTCACAAGCGGGGACCCCTACGAGCAGTACTTC; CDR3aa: CASSLTSGDPYEQYF
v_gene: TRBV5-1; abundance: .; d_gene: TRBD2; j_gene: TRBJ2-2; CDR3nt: TGCGCCAGCAGCTTGGAACTAGCGGGCATGAACACCGGGGAGCTGTTTTTT; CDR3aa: CASSLELAGMNTGELFF
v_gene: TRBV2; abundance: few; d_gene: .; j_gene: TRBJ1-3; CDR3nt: TGTGCCAGCAGTGAAGCGTACAACGGAAACACCATATATTTT; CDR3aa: CASSEAYNGNTIYF
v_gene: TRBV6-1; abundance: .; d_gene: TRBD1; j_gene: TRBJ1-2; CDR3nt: TGTGCCAGCAGTGAAGGGGACAGGGTCTATGGCTACACCTTC; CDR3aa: CASSEGDRVYGYTF
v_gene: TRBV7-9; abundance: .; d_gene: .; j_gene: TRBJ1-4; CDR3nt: TGTGCCAGCAGCTCCGCCGAGGACCTTAATGAAAAACTGTTTTTT; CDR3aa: CASSSAEDLNEKLFF
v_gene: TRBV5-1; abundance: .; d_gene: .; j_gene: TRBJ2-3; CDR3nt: TGCGCCAGCAGAACCTCCGGGGGACCTAGCACAGATACGCAGTATTTT; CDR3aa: CASRTSGGPSTDTQYF
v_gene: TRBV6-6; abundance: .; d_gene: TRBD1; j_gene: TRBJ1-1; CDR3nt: TGTGCCAGCAGTTGGGGACAGGGACGGGCTAACACTGAAGCTTTCTTT; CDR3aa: CASSWGQGRANTEAFF
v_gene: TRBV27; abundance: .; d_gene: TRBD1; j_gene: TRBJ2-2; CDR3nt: TGTGCCAGCAGTTCAGGACAGGGTGACGGGGAGCTGTTTTTT; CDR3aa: CASSSGQGDGELFF
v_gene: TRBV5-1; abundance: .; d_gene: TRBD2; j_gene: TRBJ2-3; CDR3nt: TGCGCCAGCAGCTTGACTAGCGGGGGGGCAGATACGCAGTATTTT; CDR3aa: CASSLTSGGADTQYF
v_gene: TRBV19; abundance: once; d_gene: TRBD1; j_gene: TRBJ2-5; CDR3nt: TGTGCCAGTAGCTCGGGACAGCAACAAGAGACCCAGTACTTC; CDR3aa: CASSSGQQQETQYF
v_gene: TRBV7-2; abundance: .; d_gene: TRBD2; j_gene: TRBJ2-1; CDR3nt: TGTGCCAGCAGCTTAGGGCGGGGGAGAACCTACAATGAGCAGTTCTTC; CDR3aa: CASSLGRGRTYNEQFF
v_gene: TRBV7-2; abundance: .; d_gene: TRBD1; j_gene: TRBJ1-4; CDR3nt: TGTGCCAGCAGCCAGGGACAGGGGAGAAATGAAAAACTGTTTTTT; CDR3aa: CASSQGQGRNEKLFF
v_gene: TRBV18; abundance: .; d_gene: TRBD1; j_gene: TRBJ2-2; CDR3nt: TGTGCCAGCTCCACACTTGGACAGGGGGCCGGGGAGCTGTTTTTT; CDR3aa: CASSTLGQGAGELFF
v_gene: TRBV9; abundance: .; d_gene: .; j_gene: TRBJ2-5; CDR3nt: TGTGCCAGCAGCGTAGCAGGGGGGGCTTTGCAGGAGACCCAGTACTTC; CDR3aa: CASSVAGGALQETQYF
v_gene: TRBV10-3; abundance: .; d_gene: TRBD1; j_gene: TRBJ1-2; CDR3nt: TGTGCCATCAGTGCGGACAGGGGAGACGCCTGTTTC; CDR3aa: CAISADRGDACF
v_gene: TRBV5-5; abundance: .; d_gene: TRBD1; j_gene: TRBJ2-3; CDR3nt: TGTGCCAGCAGCGTGAGACAGGGCCGCACAGATACGCAGTATTTT; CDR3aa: CASSVRQGRTDTQYF
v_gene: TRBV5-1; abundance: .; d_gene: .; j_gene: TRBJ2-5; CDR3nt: TGCGCCAGCCGATCGGACTCAACCTACCAAGAGACCCAGTACTTC; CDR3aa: CASRSDSTYQETQYF
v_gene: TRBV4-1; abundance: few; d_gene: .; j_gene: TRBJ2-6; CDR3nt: TGCGCCAGCAGCCAAGAATGGGGCCTATACAAAAACTCTGGGGCCAACGTCCTGACTTTC; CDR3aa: CASSQEWGLYKNSGANVLTF
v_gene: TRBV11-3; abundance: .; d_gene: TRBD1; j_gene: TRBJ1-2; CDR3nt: TGTGCCAGCAGCTTAGACGACAGGGTCCAGGCCTCTCATGGCTACACCTTC; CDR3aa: CASSLDDRVQASHGYTF
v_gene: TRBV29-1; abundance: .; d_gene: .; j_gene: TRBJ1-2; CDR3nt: TGCAGCGTTGAACGGGGGAAAGGCCTTTATGGCTACACCTTC; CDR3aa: CSVERGKGLYGYTF
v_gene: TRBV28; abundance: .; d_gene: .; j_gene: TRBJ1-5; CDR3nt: TGTGCCAGCAGTTTATGGAGGGTAGGTCAGCCCCAGCATTTT; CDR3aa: CASSLWRVGQPQHF
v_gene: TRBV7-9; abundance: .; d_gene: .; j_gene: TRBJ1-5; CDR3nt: TGTGCCAGCAGTCCGGAGGGGAATAGCAATCAGCCCCAGCGTTTT; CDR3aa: CASSPEGNSNQPQRF
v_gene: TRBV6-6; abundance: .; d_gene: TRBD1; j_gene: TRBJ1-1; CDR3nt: TGTGCCAGCATCACCGGGACAGAGAACACTGAAGCTTTCTTT; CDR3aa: CASITGTENTEAFF
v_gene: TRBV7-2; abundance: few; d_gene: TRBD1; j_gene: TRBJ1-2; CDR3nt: TGTGCCAGCAGCTTAGGGGGGACAGGGTTTGGCTACACCTTC; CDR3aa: CASSLGGTGFGYTF
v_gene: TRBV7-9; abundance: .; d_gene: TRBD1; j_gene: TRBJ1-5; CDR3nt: TGTGCCAGCAGAAGCGGGGACAGGGAGAATCAGCCCCAGCATTTT; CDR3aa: CASRSGDRENQPQHF
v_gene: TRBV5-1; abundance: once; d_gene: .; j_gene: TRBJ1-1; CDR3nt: TGCGCCAGCAGCAGAGGGGTGGGGACTGAAGCTTTCTTT; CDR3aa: CASSRGVGTEAFF
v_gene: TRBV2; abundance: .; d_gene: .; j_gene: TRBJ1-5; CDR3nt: TGTGCCAGCAACCTGGCGGCGAGGGGGATTCAGCCCCAGCATTTT; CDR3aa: CASNLAARGIQPQHF
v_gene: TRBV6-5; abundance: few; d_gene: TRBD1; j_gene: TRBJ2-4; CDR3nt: TGTGCCAGCAGTTACGGGACAGGGAAAAACATTCAGTACTTC; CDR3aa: CASSYGTGKNIQYF
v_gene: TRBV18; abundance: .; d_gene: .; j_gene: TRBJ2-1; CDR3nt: TGTGCCAGCTCACCGGAAACCGGGACCTACAATGAGCAGTTCTTC; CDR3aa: CASSPETGTYNEQFF
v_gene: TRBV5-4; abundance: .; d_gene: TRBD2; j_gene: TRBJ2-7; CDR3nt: TGTGCCAGCAGCGGTAGGACTAGCGGCATCGACGAGCAGTACTTC; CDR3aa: CASSGRTSGIDEQYF
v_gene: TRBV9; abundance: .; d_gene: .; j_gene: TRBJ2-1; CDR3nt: TGTGCCAGCAGCTTCCGTTCGGCTAGTTTAAACAATGAGCAGTTCTTC; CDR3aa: CASSFRSASLNNEQFF
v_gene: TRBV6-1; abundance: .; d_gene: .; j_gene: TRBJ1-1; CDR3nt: TGTGCCAGCAGTGAACGGCCGACCCATGGGAACACTGAAGCTTTCTTT; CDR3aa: CASSERPTHGNTEAFF
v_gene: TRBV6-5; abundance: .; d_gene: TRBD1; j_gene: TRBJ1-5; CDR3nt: TGTGCCAGCAGTCTCGGACAGGGCAATCAGCCCCAGCATTTT; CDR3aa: CASSLGQGNQPQHF